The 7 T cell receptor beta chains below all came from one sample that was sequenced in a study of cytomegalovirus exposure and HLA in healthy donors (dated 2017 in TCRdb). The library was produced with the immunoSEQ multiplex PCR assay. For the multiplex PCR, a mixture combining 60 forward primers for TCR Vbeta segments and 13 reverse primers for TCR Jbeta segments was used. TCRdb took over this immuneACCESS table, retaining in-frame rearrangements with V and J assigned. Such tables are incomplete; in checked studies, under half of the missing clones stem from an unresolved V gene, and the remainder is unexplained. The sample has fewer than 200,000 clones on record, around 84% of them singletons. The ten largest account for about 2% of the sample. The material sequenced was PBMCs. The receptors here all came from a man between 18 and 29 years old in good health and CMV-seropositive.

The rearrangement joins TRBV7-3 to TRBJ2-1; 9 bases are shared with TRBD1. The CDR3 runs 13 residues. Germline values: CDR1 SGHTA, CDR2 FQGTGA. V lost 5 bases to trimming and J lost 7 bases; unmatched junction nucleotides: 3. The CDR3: CASSAGTGNEQFF. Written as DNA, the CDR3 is TGTGCCAGCAGCGCCGGGACAGGGAATGAGCAGTTCTTC.

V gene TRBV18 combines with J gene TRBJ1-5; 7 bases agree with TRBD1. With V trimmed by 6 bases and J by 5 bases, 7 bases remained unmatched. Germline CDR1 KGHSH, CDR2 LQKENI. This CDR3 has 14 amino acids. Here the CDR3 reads CASSLGQTDQPQHF. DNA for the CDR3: TGTGCCAGCTCGTTGGGACAGACGGATCAGCCCCAGCATTTT.

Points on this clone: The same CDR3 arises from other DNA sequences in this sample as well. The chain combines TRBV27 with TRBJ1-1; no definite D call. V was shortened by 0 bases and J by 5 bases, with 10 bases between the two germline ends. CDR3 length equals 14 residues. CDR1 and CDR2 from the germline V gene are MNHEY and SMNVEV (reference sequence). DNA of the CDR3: TGTGCCAGCAGTTTATCAGGAGGGAAAACTGAAGCTTTCTTT. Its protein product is CASSLSGGKTEAFF.

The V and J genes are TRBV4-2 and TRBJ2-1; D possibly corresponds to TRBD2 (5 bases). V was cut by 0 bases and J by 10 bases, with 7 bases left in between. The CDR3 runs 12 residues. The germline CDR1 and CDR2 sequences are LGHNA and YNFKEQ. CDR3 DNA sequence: TGTGCCAGCAGCCAAGAATCGGGGGAGCAGTTCTTC. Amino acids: CASSQESGEQFF.

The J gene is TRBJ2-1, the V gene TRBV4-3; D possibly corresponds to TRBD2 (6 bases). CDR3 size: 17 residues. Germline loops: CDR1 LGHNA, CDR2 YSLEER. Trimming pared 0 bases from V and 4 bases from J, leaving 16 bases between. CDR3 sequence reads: CASSQDGGAGLYNEQFF. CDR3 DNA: TGCGCCAGCAGCCAAGATGGCGGGGCAGGGCTTTACAATGAGCAGTTCTTC.

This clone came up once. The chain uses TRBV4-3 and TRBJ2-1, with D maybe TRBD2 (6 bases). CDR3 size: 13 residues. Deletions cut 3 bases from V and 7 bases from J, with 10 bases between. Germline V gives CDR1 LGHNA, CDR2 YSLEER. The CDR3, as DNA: TGCGCCAGCAGCCAGCTTAGCGGTAATGAGCAGTTCTTC. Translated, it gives CASSQLSGNEQFF.

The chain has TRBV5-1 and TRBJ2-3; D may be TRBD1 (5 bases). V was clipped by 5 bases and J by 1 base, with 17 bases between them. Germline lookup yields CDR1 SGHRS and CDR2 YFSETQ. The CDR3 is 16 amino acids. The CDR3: CASRKGQDRGTDTQYF. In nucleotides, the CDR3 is TGCGCCAGCAGGAAGGGGCAGGATCGGGGCACAGATACGCAGTATTTT. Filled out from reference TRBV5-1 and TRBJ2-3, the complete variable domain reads KAGVTQTPRYLIKTRGQQVTLSCSPISGHRSVSWYQQTPGQGLQFLFEYFSETQRNKGNFPGRFSGRQFSNSRSEMNVSTLELGDSALYLCASRKGQDRGTDTQYFGPGTRLTVL.